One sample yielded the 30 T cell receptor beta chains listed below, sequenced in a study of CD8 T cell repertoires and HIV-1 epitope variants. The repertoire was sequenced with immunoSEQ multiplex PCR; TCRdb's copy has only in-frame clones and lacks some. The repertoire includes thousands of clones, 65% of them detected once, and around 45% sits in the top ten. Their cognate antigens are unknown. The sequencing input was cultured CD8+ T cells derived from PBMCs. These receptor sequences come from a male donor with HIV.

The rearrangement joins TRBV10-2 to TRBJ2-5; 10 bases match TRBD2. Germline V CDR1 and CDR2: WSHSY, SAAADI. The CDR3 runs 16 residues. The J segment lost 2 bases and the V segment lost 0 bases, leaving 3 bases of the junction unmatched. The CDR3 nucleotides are TGCGCCAGCAGTGAGTCGGTTAGCGGGGGGCAAGAGACCCAGTACTTC. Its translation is CASSESVSGGQETQYF.

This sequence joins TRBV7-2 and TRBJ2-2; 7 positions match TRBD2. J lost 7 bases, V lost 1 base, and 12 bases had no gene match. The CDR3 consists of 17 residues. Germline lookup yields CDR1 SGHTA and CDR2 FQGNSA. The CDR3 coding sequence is TGTGCCAGCAGCTTAGACTGGCGGGAGAGGCGGGGCGGGGAGCTGTTTTTT. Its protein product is CASSLDWRERRGGELFF.

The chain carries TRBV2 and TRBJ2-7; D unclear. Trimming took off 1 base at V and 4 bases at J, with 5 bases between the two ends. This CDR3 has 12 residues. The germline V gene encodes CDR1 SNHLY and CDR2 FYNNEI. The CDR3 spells CASSEDLYEQYF. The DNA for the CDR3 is TGTGCCAGCAGTGAAGATTTGTACGAGCAGTACTTC.

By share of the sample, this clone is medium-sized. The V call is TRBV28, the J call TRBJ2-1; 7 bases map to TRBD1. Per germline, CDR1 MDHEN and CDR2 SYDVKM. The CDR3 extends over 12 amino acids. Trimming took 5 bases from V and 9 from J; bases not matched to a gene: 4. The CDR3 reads CASSPGGSEQFF. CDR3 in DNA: TGTGCCAGCAGTCCAGGGGGAAGTGAGCAGTTCTTC.

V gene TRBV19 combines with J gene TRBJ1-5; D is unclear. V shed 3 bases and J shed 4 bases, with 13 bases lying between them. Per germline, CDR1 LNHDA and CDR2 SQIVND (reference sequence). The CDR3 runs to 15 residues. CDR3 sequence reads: CASSIGLQTNQPQHF. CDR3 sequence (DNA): TGTGCCAGTAGTATTGGATTGCAGACTAATCAGCCCCAGCATTTT. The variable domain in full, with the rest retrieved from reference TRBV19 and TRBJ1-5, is DGGITQSPKYLFRKEGQNVTLSCEQNLNHDAMYWYRQDPGQGLRLIYYSQIVNDFQKGDIAEGYSVSREKKESFPLTVTSAQKNPTAFYLCASSIGLQTNQPQHFGDGTRLSIL.

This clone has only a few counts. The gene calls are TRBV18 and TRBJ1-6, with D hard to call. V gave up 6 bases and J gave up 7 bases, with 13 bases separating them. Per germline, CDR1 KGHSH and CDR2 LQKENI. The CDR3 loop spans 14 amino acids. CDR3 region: CASSPGGRNSPLHF. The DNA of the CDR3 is TGTGCCAGCTCCCCTGGAGGGAGGAATTCACCCCTCCACTTT.

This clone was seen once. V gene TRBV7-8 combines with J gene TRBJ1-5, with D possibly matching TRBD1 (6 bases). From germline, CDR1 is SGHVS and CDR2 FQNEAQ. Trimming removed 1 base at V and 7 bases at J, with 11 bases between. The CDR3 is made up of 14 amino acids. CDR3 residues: CASSLEGGSQPQHF. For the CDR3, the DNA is TGTGCCAGCAGCTTAGAGGGGGGTTCCCAGCCCCAGCATTTT.

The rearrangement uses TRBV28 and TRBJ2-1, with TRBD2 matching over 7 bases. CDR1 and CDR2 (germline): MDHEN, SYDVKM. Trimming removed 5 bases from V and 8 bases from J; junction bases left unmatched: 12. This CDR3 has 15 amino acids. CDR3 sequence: CASSVSGILFHEQFF. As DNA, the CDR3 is TGTGCCAGCAGTGTGAGCGGGATCCTTTTCCATGAGCAGTTCTTC.

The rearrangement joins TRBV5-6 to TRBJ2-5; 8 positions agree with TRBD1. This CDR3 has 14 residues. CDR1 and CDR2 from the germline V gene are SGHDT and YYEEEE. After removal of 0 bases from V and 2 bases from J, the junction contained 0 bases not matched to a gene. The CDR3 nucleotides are TGTGCCAGCAGCTTGGACAGGGGGCAAGAGACCCAGTACTTC. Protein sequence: CASSLDRGQETQYF. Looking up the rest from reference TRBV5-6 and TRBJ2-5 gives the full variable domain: DAGVTQSPTHLIKTRGQQVTLRCSPKSGHDTVSWYQQALGQGPQFIFQYYEEEERQRGNFPDRFSGHQFPNYSSELNVNALLLGDSALYLCASSLDRGQETQYFGPGTRLLVL.

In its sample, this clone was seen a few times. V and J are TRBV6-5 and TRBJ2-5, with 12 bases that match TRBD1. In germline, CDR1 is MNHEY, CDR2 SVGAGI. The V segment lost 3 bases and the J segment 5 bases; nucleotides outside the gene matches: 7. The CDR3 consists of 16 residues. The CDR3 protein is CASSYTGQGAGETQYF. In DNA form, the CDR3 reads TGTGCCAGCAGTTATACGGGACAGGGGGCCGGGGAGACCCAGTACTTC.

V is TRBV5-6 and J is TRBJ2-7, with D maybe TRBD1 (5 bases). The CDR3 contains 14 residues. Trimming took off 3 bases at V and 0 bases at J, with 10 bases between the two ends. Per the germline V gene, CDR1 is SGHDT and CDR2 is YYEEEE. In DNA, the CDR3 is TGTGCCAGCAGCTCCCCAGGGTTCTCCTACGAGCAGTACTTC. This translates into CASSSPGFSYEQYF.

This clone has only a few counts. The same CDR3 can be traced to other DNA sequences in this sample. CDR3 sequence: CASSQGGAGGNTEAFF. DNA of the CDR3: TGCGCCAGCAGCCAAGGAGGGGCAGGGGGGAACACTGAAGCTTTCTTT. The gene calls are TRBV4-1 and TRBJ1-1; 7 bases are shared with TRBD1. The trim removed 1 base at V and 1 base at J, leaving 6 bases unmatched. Germline V CDR1 and CDR2: MGHRA, YSYEKL. The CDR3 is 16 amino acids.

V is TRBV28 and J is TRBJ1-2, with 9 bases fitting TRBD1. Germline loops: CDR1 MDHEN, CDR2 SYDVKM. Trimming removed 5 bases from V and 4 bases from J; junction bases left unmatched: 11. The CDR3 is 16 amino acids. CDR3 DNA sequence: TGTGCCAGCAGTACAAGGGGGGACAGGGCCATCTATGGCTACACCTTC. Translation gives CASSTRGDRAIYGYTF.

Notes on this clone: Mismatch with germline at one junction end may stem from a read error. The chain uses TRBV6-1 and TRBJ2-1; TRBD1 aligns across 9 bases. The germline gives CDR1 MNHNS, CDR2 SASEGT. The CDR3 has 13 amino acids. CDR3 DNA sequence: TGTGCCAGCAGCGAAGACAGGGGGGATGAGCAGTTCTTC. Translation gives CASSEDRGDEQFF.

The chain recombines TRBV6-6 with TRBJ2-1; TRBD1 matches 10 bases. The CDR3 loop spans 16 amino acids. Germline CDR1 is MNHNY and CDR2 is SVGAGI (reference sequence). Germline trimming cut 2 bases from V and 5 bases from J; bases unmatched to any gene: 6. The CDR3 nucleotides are TGTGCCAGCAGTTACGGGGGGGACAGGGGCCACAATGAGCAGTTCTTC. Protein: CASSYGGDRGHNEQFF.

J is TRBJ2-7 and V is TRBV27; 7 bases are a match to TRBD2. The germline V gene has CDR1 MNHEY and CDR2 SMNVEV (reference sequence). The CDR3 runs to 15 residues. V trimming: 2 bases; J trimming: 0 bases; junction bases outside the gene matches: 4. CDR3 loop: CASSLGGRTSYEQYF. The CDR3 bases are TGTGCCAGCAGTTTAGGCGGGAGAACCTCCTACGAGCAGTACTTC.

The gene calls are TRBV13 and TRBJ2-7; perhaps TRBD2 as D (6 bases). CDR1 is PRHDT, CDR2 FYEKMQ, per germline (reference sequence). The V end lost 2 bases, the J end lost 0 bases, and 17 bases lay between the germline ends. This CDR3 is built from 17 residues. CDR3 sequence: CASSLLTSLGSSYEQYF. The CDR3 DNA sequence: TGTGCCAGCAGCTTACTTACTAGTCTCGGGAGCTCCTACGAGCAGTACTTC.

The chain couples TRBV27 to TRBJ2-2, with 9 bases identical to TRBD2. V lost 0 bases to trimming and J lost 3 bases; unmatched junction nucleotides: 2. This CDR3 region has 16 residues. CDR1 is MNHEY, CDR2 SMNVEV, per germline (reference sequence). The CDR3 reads CASSLSAGGYTGELFF. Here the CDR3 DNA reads TGTGCCAGCAGTTTATCCGCGGGAGGGTACACCGGGGAGCTGTTTTTT.

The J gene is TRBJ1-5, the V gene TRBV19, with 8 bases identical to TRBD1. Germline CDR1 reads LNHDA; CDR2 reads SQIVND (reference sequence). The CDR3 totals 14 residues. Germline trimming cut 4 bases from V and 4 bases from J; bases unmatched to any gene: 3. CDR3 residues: CASSTGQGNQPQHF. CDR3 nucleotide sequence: TGTGCCAGTAGTACAGGACAGGGTAATCAGCCCCAGCATTTT.

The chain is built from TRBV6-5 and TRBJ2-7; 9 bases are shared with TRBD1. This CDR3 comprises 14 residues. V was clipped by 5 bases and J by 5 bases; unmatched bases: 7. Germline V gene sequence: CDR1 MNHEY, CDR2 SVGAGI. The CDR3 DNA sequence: TGTGCCAGCAGTGCCGGGACAGGGTACAACGAGCAGTACTTC. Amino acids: CASSAGTGYNEQYF.

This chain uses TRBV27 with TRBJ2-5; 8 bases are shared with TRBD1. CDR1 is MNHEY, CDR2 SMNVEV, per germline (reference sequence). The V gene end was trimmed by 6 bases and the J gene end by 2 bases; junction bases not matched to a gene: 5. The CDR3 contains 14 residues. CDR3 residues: CASRPDRGQETQYF. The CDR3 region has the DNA TGTGCCAGCAGACCCGACAGGGGTCAAGAGACCCAGTACTTC.

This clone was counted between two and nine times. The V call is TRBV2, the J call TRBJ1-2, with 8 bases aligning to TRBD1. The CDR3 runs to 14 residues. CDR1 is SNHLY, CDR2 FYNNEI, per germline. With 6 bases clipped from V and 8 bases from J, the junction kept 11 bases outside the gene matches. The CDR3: CASSLGQGLLGYTF. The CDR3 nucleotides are TGTGCCAGCAGCCTAGGACAGGGACTGTTGGGCTACACCTTC.

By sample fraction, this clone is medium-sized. The CDR3 coding sequence is TGTGCCACCCTGGCAGACGGGAGTTCACCCCTCCACTTT. Translating it yields CATLADGSSPLHF. The chain employs TRBV19 and TRBJ1-6; no clear D. The CDR3 sequence is 13 residues long. Germline CDR1 reads LNHDA; CDR2 reads SQIVND (reference sequence). The V and J ends lost 10 bases and 9 bases respectively, with 16 bases between them.

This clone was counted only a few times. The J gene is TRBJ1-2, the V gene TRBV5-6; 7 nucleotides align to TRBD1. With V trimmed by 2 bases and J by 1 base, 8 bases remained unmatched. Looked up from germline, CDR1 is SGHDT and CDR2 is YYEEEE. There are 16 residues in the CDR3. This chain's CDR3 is CASSFSGTVVNYGYTF. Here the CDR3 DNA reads TGTGCCAGCAGCTTCTCCGGGACAGTAGTTAACTATGGCTACACCTTC.

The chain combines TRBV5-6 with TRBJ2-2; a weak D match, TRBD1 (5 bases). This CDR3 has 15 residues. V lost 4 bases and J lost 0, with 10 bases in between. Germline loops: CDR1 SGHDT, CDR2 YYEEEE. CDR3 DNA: TGTGCCAGCAGCCCAGGGTTCGCGAACACCGGGGAGCTGTTTTTT. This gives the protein CASSPGFANTGELFF.

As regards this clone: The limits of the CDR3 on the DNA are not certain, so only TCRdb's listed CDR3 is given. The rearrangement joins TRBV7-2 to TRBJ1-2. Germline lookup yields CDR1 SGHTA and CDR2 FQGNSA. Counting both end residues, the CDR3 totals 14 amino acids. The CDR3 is CASSTFGSDYGYTF.

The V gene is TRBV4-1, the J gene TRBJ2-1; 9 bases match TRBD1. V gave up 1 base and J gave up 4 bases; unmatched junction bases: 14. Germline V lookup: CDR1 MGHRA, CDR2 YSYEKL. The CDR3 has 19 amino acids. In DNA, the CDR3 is TGCGCCAGCAGCCAAGCGTCCCGGTCCGGGACAGGGATTTACAATGAGCAGTTCTTC. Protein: CASSQASRSGTGIYNEQFF.

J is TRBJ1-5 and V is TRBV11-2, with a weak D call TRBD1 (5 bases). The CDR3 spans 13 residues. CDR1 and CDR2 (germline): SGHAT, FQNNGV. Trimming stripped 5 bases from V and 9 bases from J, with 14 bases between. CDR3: CASSPAGGWPQHF. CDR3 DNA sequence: TGTGCCAGCAGCCCAGCGGGGGGTTGGCCCCAGCATTTT.

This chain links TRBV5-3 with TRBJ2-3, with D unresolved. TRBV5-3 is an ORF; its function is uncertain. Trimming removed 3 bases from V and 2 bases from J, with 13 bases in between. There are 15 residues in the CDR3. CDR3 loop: CARSSPPWATDTQYF. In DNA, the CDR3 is TGTGCCAGAAGCTCCCCCCCATGGGCCACAGATACGCAGTATTTT.

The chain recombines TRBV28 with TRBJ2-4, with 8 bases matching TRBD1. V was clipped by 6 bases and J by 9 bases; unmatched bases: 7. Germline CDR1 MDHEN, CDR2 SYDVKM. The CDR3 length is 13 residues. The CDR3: CASRTFDRGIQYF. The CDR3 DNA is TGTGCCAGCAGAACCTTCGACAGGGGCATTCAGTACTTC.